This paragraph covers one TCR beta chain sequence. V lost 4 bases and J 6 bases, leaving 13 bases between the germline ends. The germline V gene has CDR1 LGHDT and CDR2 YNNKEL (reference sequence). The CDR3 runs 14 residues. This sample was included in a study of blood T cell repertoires in COVID-19. Produced via immunoSEQ multiplex PCR; TCRdb's table is partial and in-frame only. The sample yields more than 150,000 clones, about 85% seen once. The V gene is TRBV3-1 (or the pseudogene TRBV3-2), the J gene TRBJ2-1; maybe TRBD1 (5 bases). The sequencing input was peripheral blood. The source of this sequence is a man between 65 and 80 years old with active or convalescent COVID-19. CDR3 DNA sequence: TGTGCCAGCAGCCCGTCAGGGATAATCAATGAGCAGTTCTTC. Amino acid sequence: CASSPSGIINEQFF.